The 5 T cell receptor beta chains reported below all come from one sample, sequenced in a study of blood T cell repertoires in COVID-19. Repertoires were generated with immunoSEQ multiplex PCR, while TCRdb's copy carries only in-frame clones and drops some. The profile shows under 150,000 clones, 79% of them singletons. The specimen was peripheral blood. The receptor source for this set is a woman older than 75 with acute or convalescent COVID-19.

The chain recombines TRBV28 with TRBJ1-6; D remains ambiguous. The CDR3 runs 16 residues. V shed 4 bases and J shed 0 bases, with 10 bases lying between them. Germline V gives CDR1 MDHEN, CDR2 SYDVKM. This CDR3 reads CASSYPVSSYNSPLHF. The CDR3 DNA sequence: TGTGCCAGCAGTTATCCGGTTAGCTCCTATAATTCACCCCTCCACTTT.

This clone came up once. The chain carries TRBV19 and TRBJ1-5, with 10 bases fitting TRBD1. The CDR3 sequence is 21 residues long. The trim removed 8 bases at V and 2 bases at J, leaving 24 bases unmatched. In germline, CDR1 is LNHDA, CDR2 SQIVND (reference sequence). The CDR3, as DNA: TGTGCCAGTGCCCGGAATCCCCGACCGGGACAGGGGAGATATCGCAATCAGCCCCAGCATTTT. Translation: CASARNPRPGQGRYRNQPQHF.

The gene calls are TRBV7-2 and TRBJ2-5; 9 bases are shared with TRBD2. Germline trimming cut 3 bases from V and 5 bases from J; bases unmatched to any gene: 4. From germline, CDR1 is SGHTA and CDR2 FQGNSA. The length of the CDR3 is 14 residues. CDR3 sequence: CASSFQRGEETQYF. CDR3 DNA: TGTGCCAGCAGCTTCCAGCGGGGGGAGGAGACCCAGTACTTC.

There are a few counts of this clone. V and J are TRBV5-1 and TRBJ1-2; 8 nucleotides agree with TRBD1. CDR3 length: 13 residues. The V and J ends lost 1 base and 6 bases, in that order; junction bases with no gene match: 2. From germline, CDR1 is SGHRS and CDR2 YFSETQ. Here the CDR3 reads CASSLKGQDGYTF. DNA of the CDR3: TGCGCCAGCAGCTTGAAGGGACAGGATGGCTACACCTTC.

The chain employs TRBV9 and TRBJ2-3, with D hard to call. Germline CDR1 SGDLS, CDR2 YYNGEE. The CDR3 length is 14 residues. Deletions cut 0 bases from V and 1 base from J, with 6 bases between. The DNA of the CDR3 is TGTGCCAGCAGCGTAGCTGCGGGCACAGATACGCAGTATTTT. This sequence encodes CASSVAAGTDTQYF.